These 13 T cell receptor beta chains share one sample of origin, sequenced in a study of radiotherapy plus CTLA-4 blockade in lung cancer. Using immunoSEQ multiplex PCR, the repertoire was profiled, and TCRdb retains in-frame clones only, with some absent. This table has 95,000 to 150,000 clones, over 80% appearing once. The sample here was peripheral blood, taken from a patient treated with radiotherapy plus ipilimumab. The source is a human donor with non-small cell lung cancer that progressed on radiotherapy plus ipilimumab.

The V and J genes are TRBV19 and TRBJ2-5; D gene unclear. The DNA end favors TRBJ2-7, so the J call may be wrong. The CDR3 sequence is 12 residues long. Germline CDR1 is LNHDA and CDR2 is SQIVND (reference sequence). DNA of the CDR3: TGTGCCAGTAGTATTCTGAAGGGCGAGCAGTACTTC. As protein: CASSILKGEQYF.

This sequence joins TRBV9 and TRBJ1-1, with D unresolved. The CDR3 consists of 16 residues. Germline V CDR1 and CDR2: SGDLS, YYNGEE. Trimming left V 0 bases short and J 4 bases short, with 16 bases between. CDR3 residues: CASSVAANPRLTEAFF. The CDR3 DNA reads as TGTGCCAGCAGCGTAGCGGCAAACCCTCGGCTCACTGAAGCTTTCTTT.

The V gene is TRBV10-3, the J gene TRBJ2-1, with a weak D call TRBD2 (7 bases). The germline V gene encodes CDR1 ENHRY and CDR2 SYGVKD. This CDR3 has 13 amino acids. The V gene lost 8 bases and the J gene lost 8 bases, with 16 bases spanning the gap. The DNA for the CDR3 is TGTGCCATCCGGGGGGCCGGAGGAGATGAGCAGTTCTTC. This translates into CAIRGAGGDEQFF.

Turning to this clone: Its ends do not fully match the called genes, so a read error is possible. The chain combines TRBV7-3 with TRBJ1-2, with D possibly TRBD1 on 5 matching bases. The germline V gene has CDR1 SGHTA and CDR2 FQGTGA. This CDR3 spans 11 amino acids. The CDR3 coding sequence is TGTGCCAGCAGTGACGGCAGGGCAAGGGTATTC. Its protein is CASSDGRARVF.

The CDR3 reads CSVGGAHEQYF. Here the CDR3 DNA reads TGCAGCGTTGGAGGGGCCCACGAGCAGTACTTC. The genes are TRBV29-1 and TRBJ2-7; D possibly uses TRBD1 or TRBD2 (5 bases each). V lost 4 bases, J lost 5 bases, and 9 bases lay in between. The CDR3 covers 11 residues. Germline CDR1 reads SQVTM; CDR2 reads ANQGSEA.

The chain uses TRBV9 and TRBJ2-3; 8 bases match TRBD2. The CDR3 sequence is 16 residues long. V lost 4 bases and J lost 2; bases outside the gene matches: 9. The V gene's germline CDR1 is SGDLS and CDR2 YYNGEE. The CDR3 here is CASSPRTSRNTDTQYF. For the CDR3, the DNA is TGTGCCAGCAGCCCCCGGACTAGCCGAAACACAGATACGCAGTATTTT.

The chain carries TRBV10-3 and TRBJ2-3; 7 nucleotides agree with TRBD2. The CDR3 covers 16 residues. The V gene end was trimmed by 6 bases and the J gene end by 0 bases; junction bases not matched to a gene: 9. Germline V CDR1 and CDR2: ENHRY, SYGVKD. This CDR3 is CAIRVGDSGSTDTQYF. CDR3 coding DNA: TGTGCCATCAGGGTGGGTGATAGCGGGAGCACAGATACGCAGTATTTT.

This rearrangement joins TRBV5-1 to TRBJ2-7; tentative D call: TRBD1 (5 bases). V was pared by 5 bases and J by 2 bases, with 8 bases between. CDR1 SGHRS and CDR2 YFSETQ come from the germline V gene. This CDR3 region has 12 residues. Here the CDR3 reads CASRDNTYEQYF. CDR3 DNA sequence: TGCGCCAGCAGGGACAACACCTACGAGCAGTACTTC.

J is TRBJ2-7 and V is TRBV6-1, with 9 positions matching TRBD1. Losses at the gene ends were 1 base for V and 0 bases for J; bases not matched to a gene: 1. The CDR3 covers 15 residues. CDR1 and CDR2 (germline): MNHNS, SASEGT. The CDR3 nucleotides are TGTGCCAGCAGTGAAGTACAGGGGGCCTCCTACGAGCAGTACTTC. Its protein is CASSEVQGASYEQYF.

The chain combines TRBV7-9 with TRBJ2-7, with unresolved D. Germline V gene lookup returns CDR1 SEHNR and CDR2 FQNEAQ (reference sequence). The CDR3 contains 12 residues. V gave up 7 bases and J gave up 3 bases, with 10 bases separating them. The CDR3 region has the DNA TGTGCCAGCACGGGCAATAGCTACGAGCAGTACTTC. Protein product: CASTGNSYEQYF.

J is TRBJ1-1 and V is TRBV5-1; no clear D gene. This CDR3 contains 15 residues. With 0 bases removed from V and 8 bases from J, the gap between germline ends came to 17 bases. From germline, CDR1 is SGHRS and CDR2 YFSETQ. The CDR3 DNA follows: TGCGCCAGCAGCTTGGAAAATACTGCAGTCTCAGAAGCTTTCTTT. This encodes CASSLENTAVSEAFF.

The rearrangement uses TRBV6-6 and TRBJ2-1; D is undetermined. With 5 bases removed from V and 1 base from J, the gap between germline ends came to 3 bases. The germline V gene encodes CDR1 MNHNY and CDR2 SVGAGI (reference sequence). This CDR3 is built from 12 residues. For the CDR3, the DNA is TGTGCCAGCAGTACATCCTACAATGAGCAGTTCTTC. Translation gives CASSTSYNEQFF.

This chain connects TRBV9 to TRBJ2-3; D may correspond to TRBD1 or TRBD2 (5 bases each). From germline, CDR1 is SGDLS and CDR2 YYNGEE. This CDR3 contains 15 residues. With 1 base removed from V and 2 bases from J, the gap between germline ends came to 11 bases. The CDR3 DNA sequence: TGTGCCAGCAGCGTAAGGGACGGAAACACAGATACGCAGTATTTT. Residues: CASSVRDGNTDTQYF.